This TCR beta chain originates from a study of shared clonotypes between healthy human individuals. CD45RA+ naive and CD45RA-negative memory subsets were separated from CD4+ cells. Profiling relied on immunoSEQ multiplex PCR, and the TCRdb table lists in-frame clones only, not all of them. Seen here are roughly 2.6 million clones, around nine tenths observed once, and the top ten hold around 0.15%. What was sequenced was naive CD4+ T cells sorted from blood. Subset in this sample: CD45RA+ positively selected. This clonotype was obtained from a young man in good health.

The CDR3 region is CASSLLGLAGSTYEQYF. The DNA of the CDR3 is TGCGCCAGCAGCTTGCTCGGACTAGCGGGGTCTACCTACGAGCAGTACTTC. This chain links TRBV5-1 with TRBJ2-7, with TRBD2 identical over 12 bases. Germline V gene sequence: CDR1 SGHRS, CDR2 YFSETQ. The CDR3 extends over 17 amino acids. V shed 1 base, J shed 2 bases, and the junction held 7 bases outside the gene matches.